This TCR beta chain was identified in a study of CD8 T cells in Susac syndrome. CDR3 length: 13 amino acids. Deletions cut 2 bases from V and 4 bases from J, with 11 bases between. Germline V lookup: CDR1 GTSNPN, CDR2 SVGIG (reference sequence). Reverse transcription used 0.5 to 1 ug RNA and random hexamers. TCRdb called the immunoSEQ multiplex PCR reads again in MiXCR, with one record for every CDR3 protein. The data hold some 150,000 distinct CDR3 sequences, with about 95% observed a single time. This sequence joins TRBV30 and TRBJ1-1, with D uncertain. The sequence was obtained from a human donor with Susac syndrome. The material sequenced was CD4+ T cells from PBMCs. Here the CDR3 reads CAWSRELVTEAFF. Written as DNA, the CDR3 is TGTGCCTGGAGTAGGGAGTTGGTCACTGAAGCTTTCTTT.